Included here is one T cell receptor (beta chain) sequence, with context. Its antigen is not known. CDR1 SGHAT and CDR2 FQNNGV come from the germline V gene. The CDR3 length is 13 residues. After removal of 5 bases from V and 7 bases from J, the junction contained 7 bases not matched to a gene. The source of the sample is a study of OX40 agonist ivuxolimab in advanced cancers. Broader study findings: On average, CD8+ T cells showed a greater number of expanded clones than CD4+. CD4+ and CD8+ blood T cells expanded clonally by week 6 at 0.1 to 3.0 mg/kg.

TCRdb's table, derived via immunoSEQ multiplex PCR, lists solely in-frame clones and lacks some. The sample yields roughly 86,000 clones, over 90% seen once. Sequences were derived from CD4+ or CD8+ T cells sorted from blood, sampled in a trial of the OX40 agonist ivuxolimab. The V and J genes are TRBV11-2 and TRBJ2-5, with 7 bases aligning to TRBD1. This clonotype was sampled from an adult with an advanced solid tumor such as melanoma, head and neck, liver or kidney cancer. The DNA of the CDR3 is TGTGCCAGCAGCCTGACAGGGACGGCGACCCAGTACTTC. This gives the protein CASSLTGTATQYF.